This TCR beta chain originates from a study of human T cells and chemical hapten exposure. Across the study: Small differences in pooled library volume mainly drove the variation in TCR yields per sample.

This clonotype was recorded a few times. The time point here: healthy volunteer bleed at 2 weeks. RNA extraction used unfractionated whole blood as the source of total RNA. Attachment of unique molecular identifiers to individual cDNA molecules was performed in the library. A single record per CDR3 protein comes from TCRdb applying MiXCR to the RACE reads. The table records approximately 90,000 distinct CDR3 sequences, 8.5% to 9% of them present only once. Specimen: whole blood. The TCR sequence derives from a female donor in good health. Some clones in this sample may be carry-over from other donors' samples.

The CDR3, as DNA: TGCGCCAGCATGAGACAGGGGTCCACTAACGAGCAGTACTTC. It encodes CASMRQGSTNEQYF. The chain links TRBV5-1 to TRBJ2-7; TRBD1 matches at 8 bases. The CDR3 consists of 14 residues. J lost 5 bases, V lost 6 bases, and 10 bases had no gene match. Germline-derived CDR1 and CDR2 are SGHRS and YFSETQ.